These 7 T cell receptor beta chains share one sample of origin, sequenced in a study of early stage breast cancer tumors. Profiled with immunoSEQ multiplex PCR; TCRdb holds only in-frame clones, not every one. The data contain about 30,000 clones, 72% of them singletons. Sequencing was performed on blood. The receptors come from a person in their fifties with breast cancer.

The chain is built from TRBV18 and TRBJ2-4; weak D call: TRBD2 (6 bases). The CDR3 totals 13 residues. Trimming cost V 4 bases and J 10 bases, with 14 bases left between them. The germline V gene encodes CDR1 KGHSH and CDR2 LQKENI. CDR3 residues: CASSRRGSAIQYF. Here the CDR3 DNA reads TGTGCCAGCTCACGGCGGGGAAGCGCGATTCAGTACTTC.

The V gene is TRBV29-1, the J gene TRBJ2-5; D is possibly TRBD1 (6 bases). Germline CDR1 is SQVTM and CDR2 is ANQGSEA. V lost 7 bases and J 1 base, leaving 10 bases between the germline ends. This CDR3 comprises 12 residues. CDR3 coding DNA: TGCAGCGCACAGGGTTTCCAAGAGACCCAGTACTTC. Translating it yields CSAQGFQETQYF.

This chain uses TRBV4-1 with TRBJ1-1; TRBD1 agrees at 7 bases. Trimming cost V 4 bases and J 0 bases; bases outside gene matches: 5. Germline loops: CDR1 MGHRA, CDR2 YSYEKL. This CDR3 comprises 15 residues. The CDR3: CASSLSGGMNTEAFF. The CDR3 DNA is TGCGCCAGCAGCCTGTCAGGGGGGATGAACACTGAAGCTTTCTTT.

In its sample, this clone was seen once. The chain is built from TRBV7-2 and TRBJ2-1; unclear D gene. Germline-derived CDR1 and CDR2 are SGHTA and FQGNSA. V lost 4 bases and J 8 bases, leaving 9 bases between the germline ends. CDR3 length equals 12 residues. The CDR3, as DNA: TGTGCCAGCAGCTCCCCTATGTATGAGCAGTTCTTC. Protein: CASSSPMYEQFF.

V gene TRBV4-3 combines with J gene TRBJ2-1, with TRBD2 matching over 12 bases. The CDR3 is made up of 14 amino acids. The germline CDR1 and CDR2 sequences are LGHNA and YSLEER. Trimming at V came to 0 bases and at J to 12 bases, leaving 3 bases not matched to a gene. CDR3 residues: CASSQDQTSGRQFF. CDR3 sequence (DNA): TGCGCCAGCAGCCAAGATCAGACTAGCGGGAGGCAGTTCTTC.

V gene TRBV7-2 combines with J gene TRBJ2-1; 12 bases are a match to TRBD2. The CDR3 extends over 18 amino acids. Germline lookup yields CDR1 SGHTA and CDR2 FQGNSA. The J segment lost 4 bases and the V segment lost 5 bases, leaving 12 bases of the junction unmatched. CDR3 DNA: TGTGCCAGCAGCCTTTGGACTAGCGGGACCAGGGAATACAATGAGCAGTTCTTC. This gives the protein CASSLWTSGTREYNEQFF.

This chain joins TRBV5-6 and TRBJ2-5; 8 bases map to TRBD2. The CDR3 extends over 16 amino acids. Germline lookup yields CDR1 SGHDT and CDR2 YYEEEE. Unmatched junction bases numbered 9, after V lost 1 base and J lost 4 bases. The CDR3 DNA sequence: TGTGCCAGCAGCTTGCCCCCCGCGGGAGGACGAGAGACCCAGTACTTC. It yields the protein CASSLPPAGGRETQYF.